Below, 29 T cell receptor beta chains from the same sample are listed, as sequenced in a study of cytomegalovirus exposure and HLA in healthy donors. The protocol was immunoSEQ multiplex PCR, while the TCRdb copy is restricted to in-frame clones and leaves out a portion. The sample includes over 85,000 clones, over 85% seen only once; the top ten take 1.1%. The specimen was PBMCs. These TCRs come from a woman aged 30 to 39 in good health and CMV-seropositive.

Written as DNA, the CDR3 is TGTGCCAGCAGCATCCTTGGAGGCGGCTATGGCTACACCTTC. It specifies CASSILGGGYGYTF. J is TRBJ1-2 and V is TRBV7-2, with D unclear. Trimming removed 5 bases at V and 4 bases at J, with 14 bases between. Germline V CDR1 and CDR2: SGHTA, FQGNSA. CDR3 size: 14 residues. Together with reference TRBV7-2 and TRBJ1-2, the CDR3 gives the full variable domain: GAGVSQSPSNKVTEKGKDVELRCDPISGHTALYWYRQSLGQGLEFLIYFQGNSAPDKSGLPSDRFSAERTGGSVSTLTIQRTQQEDSAVYLCASSILGGGYGYTFGSGTRLTVV.

The chain links TRBV18 to TRBJ1-1; 11 bases are a match to TRBD1. Germline CDR1 reads KGHSH; CDR2 reads LQKENI. J was trimmed by 3 bases and V by 3 bases; bases with no gene match: 3. The CDR3 is 15 amino acids. The CDR3 DNA sequence: TGTGCCAGCTCACCTTTGGACAGGGGGCACACTGAAGCTTTCTTT. This encodes CASSPLDRGHTEAFF.

This clone occurred a few times. V is TRBV19 and J is TRBJ2-1; D call uncertain. The CDR3 sequence is 14 residues long. Trimming took off 4 bases at V and 0 bases at J, with 7 bases between the two ends. Germline CDR1 reads LNHDA; CDR2 reads SQIVND (reference sequence). The CDR3 DNA sequence: TGTGCCAGTAGTAGCGGATACTCCTACAATGAGCAGTTCTTC. Protein sequence: CASSSGYSYNEQFF.

The rearrangement uses TRBV27 and TRBJ1-2; D not resolved. Germline V lookup: CDR1 MNHEY, CDR2 SMNVEV (reference sequence). This CDR3 is built from 12 residues. Trimming shortened V by 2 bases and J by 4 bases, and 5 bases separated the two germline ends. The CDR3 region is CASSLGLYGYTF. In DNA form, the CDR3 reads TGTGCCAGCAGTTTAGGGCTCTATGGCTACACCTTC.

The chain couples TRBV7-2 to TRBJ2-3; 7 nucleotides align to TRBD2. The length of the CDR3 is 16 residues. The junction had 7 bases not matched to a gene; V was cut back by 4 bases and J by 0 bases. CDR1 and CDR2 from the germline V gene are SGHTA and FQGNSA. CDR3 protein: CASSWGGSGSTDTQYF. In DNA form, the CDR3 reads TGTGCCAGCAGCTGGGGGGGTAGCGGCAGCACAGATACGCAGTATTTT.

The V gene is TRBV27, the J gene TRBJ2-1; TRBD2 aligns across 10 bases. Unmatched junction bases numbered 3, after V lost 10 bases and J lost 0 bases. The CDR3 extends over 14 amino acids. Germline V lookup: CDR1 MNHEY, CDR2 SMNVEV (reference sequence). The CDR3 nucleotides are TGTGCCACCGTAGCGGGAGGCTCCTACAATGAGCAGTTCTTC. Amino acid sequence: CATVAGGSYNEQFF.

CDR3 in amino acids: CASSLSRVPGTSHGRGYEQYF. Written as DNA, the CDR3 is TGTGCCAGCAGTTTATCTCGGGTACCCGGGACTAGCCACGGGAGGGGCTACGAGCAGTACTTC. The chain combines TRBV28 with TRBJ2-7; the match to TRBD2 covers 9 bases. The J segment lost 3 bases and the V segment lost 1 base, leaving 22 bases of the junction unmatched. Germline V gene sequence: CDR1 MDHEN, CDR2 SYDVKM. This CDR3 region has 21 residues.

This clone was counted between two and nine times. Mismatch with germline at one junction end may stem from a read error. The chain uses TRBV9 and TRBJ1-2; the D gene is possibly TRBD1 (6 bases). The V gene's germline CDR1 is SGDLS and CDR2 YYNGEE. The CDR3 is 15 amino acids. This chain's CDR3 is CASSVLGTPNYGYTF. CDR3 nucleotides: TGTGCCAGCAGCGTTTTAGGGACACCTAATTATGGCTACACCTTC.

The chain joins TRBV29-1 to TRBJ2-7; 8 nucleotides agree with TRBD2. Germline V CDR1 and CDR2: SQVTM, ANQGSEA. Trimming cost V 7 bases and J 5 bases; bases outside gene matches: 10. The length of the CDR3 is 13 residues. The CDR3 sequence: CSAEAGVGNEQYF. In DNA form, the CDR3 reads TGCAGCGCAGAAGCGGGAGTGGGGAACGAGCAGTACTTC.

The chain is built from TRBV11-2 and TRBJ2-4; D is perhaps TRBD2 (6 bases). The CDR3 runs to 13 residues. Germline assignment: CDR1 SGHAT and CDR2 FQNNGV. Trimming removed 1 base at V and 9 bases at J, with 10 bases between. CDR3 DNA: TGTGCCAGCAGCTTAGTCGCGGGGAGCATTCAGTACTTC. It yields the protein CASSLVAGSIQYF.

V and J are TRBV5-4 and TRBJ2-1; no clear D gene. Per germline, CDR1 SGHNT and CDR2 YYREEE (reference sequence). The V gene lost 0 bases and the J gene lost 6 bases, with 10 bases spanning the gap. The CDR3 contains 14 residues. The CDR3 reads CASSLAGSGNEQFF. The CDR3 bases are TGTGCCAGCAGCTTGGCCGGGTCCGGCAATGAGCAGTTCTTC.

The chain is built from TRBV18 and TRBJ2-1, with 7 bases identical to TRBD2. The ends lost 6 bases at V and 9 bases at J; junction bases unmatched: 14. The CDR3 spans 15 residues. Germline values: CDR1 KGHSH, CDR2 LQKENI. The CDR3: CASSAAGVDPSEQFF. In DNA, the CDR3 is TGTGCCAGCTCGGCGGCGGGGGTGGATCCATCTGAGCAGTTCTTC.

The rearrangement uses TRBV18 and TRBJ2-5; D possibly corresponds to TRBD2 (6 bases). CDR1 is KGHSH and CDR2 is LQKENI in the germline V gene. This CDR3 has 16 residues. Trimming left V 6 bases short and J 2 bases short, with 19 bases between. CDR3 bases: TGTGCCAGCTCGCCTAACAACGGAGGGAGTCAAGAGACCCAGTACTTC. It is translated as CASSPNNGGSQETQYF.

The rearrangement joins TRBV25-1 to TRBJ2-3, with 9 bases matching TRBD2. The length of the CDR3 is 16 residues. Germline V gene lookup returns CDR1 MGHDK and CDR2 SYGVNS. Trimming at V came to 7 bases and at J to 6 bases, leaving 14 bases not matched to a gene. The CDR3 DNA is TGTGCCAGCACCAAGAGTGGCGGGAGGGCCGCCGATACGCAGTATTTT. Its translation: CASTKSGGRAADTQYF.

This rearrangement joins TRBV6-1 to TRBJ2-5; 9 bases map to TRBD1. V shed 5 bases and J 5 bases; nucleotides not matched to a gene: 9. The CDR3 runs 15 residues. The germline V gene has CDR1 MNHNS and CDR2 SASEGT. The CDR3: CASSRTGGVLETQYF. The CDR3 DNA reads TGTGCCAGCAGTCGCACAGGGGGCGTATTGGAGACCCAGTACTTC.

This chain connects TRBV29-1 to TRBJ2-5; TRBD1 is a possible D gene (5 bases). V shed 7 bases and J shed 4 bases, with 16 bases lying between them. The CDR3 contains 13 residues. Germline V gives CDR1 SQVTM, CDR2 ANQGSEA. CDR3 DNA: TGCAGCGGCGCACAGGTTCTTCGAGAGACCCAGTACTTC. Translation gives CSGAQVLRETQYF.

This clone was detected only a few times. The rearrangement uses TRBV29-1 and TRBJ2-1; 10 bases are shared with TRBD2. The CDR3 has 14 amino acids. From germline, CDR1 is SQVTM and CDR2 ANQGSEA. With V trimmed by 8 bases and J by 13 bases, 17 bases remained unmatched. The chain's CDR3 is CSTEGLAGAQFQFF. The CDR3, as DNA: TGCAGCACAGAAGGTCTAGCGGGAGCGCAATTTCAGTTCTTC.

The chain links TRBV28 to TRBJ2-1, with D tentatively TRBD1 (6 bases). The CDR3 sequence is 19 residues long. Germline V gives CDR1 MDHEN, CDR2 SYDVKM. Trimming took off 3 bases at V and 0 bases at J, with 21 bases between the two ends. Written as DNA, the CDR3 is TGTGCCAGCAGTTTTGGCGCCAGACGACAGGTTAGCTCCTACAATGAGCAGTTCTTC. It codes for CASSFGARRQVSSYNEQFF. The whole variable domain, remainder taken from reference TRBV28 and TRBJ2-1, is DVKVTQSSRYLVKRTGEKVFLECVQDMDHENMFWYRQDPGLGLRLIYFSYDVKMKEKGDIPEGYSVSREKKERFSLILESASTNQTSMYLCASSFGARRQVSSYNEQFFGPGTRLTVL.

The chain links TRBV28 to TRBJ2-3, with a possible D match to TRBD2 (6 bases). The germline V gene encodes CDR1 MDHEN and CDR2 SYDVKM. V was shortened by 7 bases and J by 3 bases, with 23 bases between the two germline ends. The CDR3 is 17 residues long. CDR3 coding DNA: TGTGCCAGCAAATCGGGGAGGAAACCTGGAGGGACAGATACGCAGTATTTT. It is translated as CASKSGRKPGGTDTQYF.

The chain combines TRBV2 with TRBJ2-2; possibly TRBD2 for D (6 bases). CDR3 length: 16 amino acids. V lost 4 bases to trimming and J lost 2 bases, with 14 bases between them. From germline, CDR1 is SNHLY and CDR2 FYNNEI. The CDR3 DNA follows: TGTGCCAGCAGTGGGGTGGGGCGGGGAAACACCGGGGAGCTGTTTTTT. Its protein product is CASSGVGRGNTGELFF. Based on the CDR3 plus reference TRBV2 and TRBJ2-2, the full variable domain is EPEVTQTPSHQVTQMGQEVILRCVPISNHLYFYWYRQILGQKVEFLVSFYNNEISEKSEIFDDQFSVERPDGSNFTLKIRSTKLEDSAMYFCASSGVGRGNTGELFFGEGSRLTVL.

The rearrangement joins TRBV30 to TRBJ2-3, with a tentative D call TRBD2 (7 bases). V shed 3 bases and J shed 2 bases, with 24 bases lying between them. There are 18 residues in the CDR3. Germline V gene data show CDR1 as GTSNPN and CDR2 as SVGIG (reference sequence). This chain's CDR3 is CAWRALRERGAYTDTQYF. The CDR3 DNA sequence: TGTGCCTGGAGAGCCTTGCGGGAGAGGGGGGCTTACACAGATACGCAGTATTTT.

The CDR3 sequence is CASSLSGLGQETQYF. The CDR3 coding sequence is TGTGCCAGCAGTTTGTCAGGGTTGGGGCAAGAGACCCAGTACTTC. The chain couples TRBV28 to TRBJ2-5; possible D gene TRBD1, 5 bases. The CDR3 extends over 15 amino acids. V dropped 3 bases and J dropped 2 bases, with 13 bases sitting between them. Germline CDR1 reads MDHEN; CDR2 reads SYDVKM.

The V gene is TRBV18, the J gene TRBJ2-6; 9 bases line up with TRBD2. The CDR3 is 17 residues long. V was clipped by 1 base and J by 4 bases; unmatched bases: 5. Germline V gives CDR1 KGHSH, CDR2 LQKENI. The DNA of the CDR3 is TGTGCCAGCTCACCACAGCGGGGGGCTGCCGGGGCCAACGTCCTGACTTTC. Translation gives CASSPQRGAAGANVLTF.

This chain links TRBV9 with TRBJ1-5; no reliable D call. CDR3 length equals 13 residues. V dropped 3 bases and J dropped 6 bases, with 10 bases sitting between them. CDR1 is SGDLS, CDR2 YYNGEE, per germline. CDR3 sequence reads: CASSAGVGQPQHF. The DNA of the CDR3 is TGTGCCAGCAGCGCCGGGGTGGGTCAGCCCCAGCATTTT.

The chain uses TRBV6-5 and TRBJ2-7; D perhaps matches TRBD2 (6 bases). The CDR3 is 12 amino acids. The germline V gene encodes CDR1 MNHEY and CDR2 SVGAGI. V shed 6 bases and J shed 1 base, with 7 bases lying between them. CDR3 coding DNA: TGTGCCAGCAGCCGGGGGTCCTACGAGCAGTACTTC. Translation gives CASSRGSYEQYF.

A few counts support this clone. The CDR3 here is CASSRGTGENQPQHF. The CDR3 DNA reads TGTGCCAGTAGTAGGGGGACAGGGGAGAATCAGCCCCAGCATTTT. The J gene is TRBJ1-5, the V gene TRBV19; TRBD1 matches at 10 bases. Per the germline V gene, CDR1 is LNHDA and CDR2 is SQIVND (reference sequence). This CDR3 is 15 amino acids long. Trimming took 4 bases from V and 4 from J; bases not matched to a gene: 4.

This sequence joins TRBV7-6 and TRBJ2-3; TRBD2 matches 9 bases. The CDR3 consists of 16 residues. Trimming cost V 1 base and J 1 base; bases outside gene matches: 3. From germline, CDR1 is SGHVS and CDR2 FNYEAQ. The CDR3 DNA follows: TGTGCCAGCAGCTTAGGGGGACTAGCTCGCACAGATACGCAGTATTTT. It yields the protein CASSLGGLARTDTQYF.

The gene calls are TRBV5-6 and TRBJ2-3; D might be TRBD2 (6 bases). The CDR3 contains 16 residues. V shed 0 bases and J shed 2 bases, with 13 bases lying between them. Germline lookup yields CDR1 SGHDT and CDR2 YYEEEE. The CDR3 region has the DNA TGTGCCAGCAGCTTGGCCGGGCGGGGCTTCACAGATACGCAGTATTTT. It codes for CASSLAGRGFTDTQYF.

The rearrangement joins TRBV5-1 to TRBJ2-7, with D perhaps matching TRBD2 (5 bases). Germline-derived CDR1 and CDR2 are SGHRS and YFSETQ. The germline V and J ends were trimmed by 4 bases and 0 bases, with 14 bases remaining between them. The CDR3 is made up of 15 amino acids. The CDR3 loop is CASSPLDSSSYEQYF. The CDR3 DNA is TGCGCCAGCAGCCCGCTGGACTCGAGCTCCTACGAGCAGTACTTC.